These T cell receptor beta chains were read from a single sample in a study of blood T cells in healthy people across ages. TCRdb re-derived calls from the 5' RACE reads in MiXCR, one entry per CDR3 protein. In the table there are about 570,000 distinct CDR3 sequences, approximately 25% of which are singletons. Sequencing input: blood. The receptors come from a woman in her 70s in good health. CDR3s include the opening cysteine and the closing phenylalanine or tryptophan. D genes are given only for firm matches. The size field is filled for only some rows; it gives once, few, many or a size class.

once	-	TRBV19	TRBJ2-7	CASLERGEQYF	TGTGCCAGTTTAGAACGGGGAGAGCAGTACTTC
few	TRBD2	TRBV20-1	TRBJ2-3	CSARRLAATRDTQYF	TGCAGTGCTAGGAGGCTAGCGGCCACCCGGGATACGCAGTATTTT
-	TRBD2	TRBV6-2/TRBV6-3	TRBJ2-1	CASSYSGVAGSILNEQFF	TGTGCCAGCAGTTACTCGGGGGTAGCGGGATCAATTCTCAATGAGCAGTTCTTC
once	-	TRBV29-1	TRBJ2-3	CSVGTGPNTDTQYF	TGCAGCGTTGGAACAGGACCCAACACAGATACGCAGTATTTT
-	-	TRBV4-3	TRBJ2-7	CASSQSTNRVGWSEQYF	TGCGCCAGCAGCCAGTCCACAAACAGGGTGGGCTGGAGTGAGCAGTACTTC
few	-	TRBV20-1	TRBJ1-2	CSARDGRVGYTF	TGCAGTGCTAGGGATGGCAGGGTTGGCTACACCTTC
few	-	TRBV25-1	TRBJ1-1	CASSEAALGNTEAFF	TGTGCCAGCAGTGAGGCAGCCTTGGGGAACACTGAAGCTTTCTTT
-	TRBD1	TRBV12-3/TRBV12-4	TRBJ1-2	CASSSGTGRKNYGYTF	TGTGCCAGCAGTTCGGGGACAGGGAGGAAGAACTATGGCTACACCTTC
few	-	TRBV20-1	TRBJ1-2	CSASEGVDYGYTF	TGCAGTGCTTCCGAGGGGGTCGACTATGGCTACACCTTC
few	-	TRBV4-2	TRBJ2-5	CASSRGEGGAVETQYF	TGTGCCAGCAGCCGCGGGGAAGGGGGGGCCGTAGAGACCCAGTACTTC
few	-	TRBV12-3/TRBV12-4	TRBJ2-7	CASSLDRAGKEQYF	TGTGCCAGCAGTTTAGACAGGGCGGGAAAAGAGCAGTACTTC
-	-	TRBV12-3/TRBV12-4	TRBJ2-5	CASSPQLKQETQYF	TGTGCCAGCAGTCCCCAGCTGAAGCAAGAGACCCAGTACTTC
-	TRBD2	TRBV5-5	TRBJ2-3	CASSKAGTSGPLSTDTQYF	TGTGCCAGCAGCAAAGCCGGGACTAGCGGACCCCTTAGCACAGATACGCAGTATTTT
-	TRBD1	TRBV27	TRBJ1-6	CASSEGAPPLHF	TGTGCCAGCAGTGAGGGGGCCCCACCCCTCCACTTT
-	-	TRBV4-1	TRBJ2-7	CASSHEPGPGSSYEQYF	TGCGCCAGCAGCCATGAGCCTGGCCCGGGGAGCTCCTACGAGCAGTACTTC
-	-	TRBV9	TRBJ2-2	CASTPRGGTGELFF	TGTGCCAGCACCCCGAGAGGGGGCACCGGGGAGCTGTTTTTT
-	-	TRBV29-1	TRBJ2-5	CSVYVETQYF	TGCAGCGTCTATGTGGAGACCCAGTACTTC
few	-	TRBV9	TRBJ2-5	CASSGRPSEAQYF	TGTGCCAGCAGCGGACGACCCTCAGAGGCCCAGTACTTC
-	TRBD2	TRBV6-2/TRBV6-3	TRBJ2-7	CASSRLAGPYEQYF	TGTGCCAGCAGTCGGCTAGCGGGGCCCTACGAGCAGTACTTC
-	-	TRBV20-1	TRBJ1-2	CSASDGTDGYTF	TGCAGTGCTAGCGACGGGACGGATGGCTACACCTTC
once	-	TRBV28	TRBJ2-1	CATSSVAVYNEQFF	TGTGCCACCTCCTCGGTAGCGGTTTACAATGAGCAGTTCTTC
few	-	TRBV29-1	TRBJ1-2	CSAASAAGYGYTF	TGCAGCGCGGCCTCGGCAGCAGGCTATGGCTACACCTTC
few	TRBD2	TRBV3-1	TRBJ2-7	CASSQEFTAGGSVDEQYF	TGTGCCAGCAGCCAAGAGTTTACGGCGGGGGGATCAGTCGACGAGCAGTACTTC
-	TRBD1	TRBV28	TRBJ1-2	CASSPQTGLGYTF	TGTGCCAGCAGCCCGCAGACAGGGTTGGGCTACACCTTC
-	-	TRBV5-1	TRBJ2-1	CASSLEARETNEQFF	TGCGCCAGCAGCTTGGAGGCTAGGGAGACGAATGAGCAGTTCTTC
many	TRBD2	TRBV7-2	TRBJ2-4	CASSLRISGIQDIAKNIQYF	TGTGCCAGCAGCTTACGGATTAGCGGGATACAGGATATAGCCAAAAACATTCAGTACTTC
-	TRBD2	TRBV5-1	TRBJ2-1	CASSLAPSGKNEQFF	TGCGCCAGCAGCTTGGCGCCTAGCGGGAAGAATGAGCAGTTCTTC
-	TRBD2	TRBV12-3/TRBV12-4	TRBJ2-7	CASSRTSETYEQYF	TGTGCCAGCAGCCGGACTAGCGAAACCTACGAGCAGTACTTC
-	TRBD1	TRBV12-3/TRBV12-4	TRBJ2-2	CASSATGGYTGELFF	TGTGCCAGCAGTGCGACAGGGGGATACACCGGGGAGCTGTTTTTT
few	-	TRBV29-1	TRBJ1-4	CSVGRAGEKLFF	TGCAGCGTTGGAAGGGCAGGGGAAAAACTGTTTTTT
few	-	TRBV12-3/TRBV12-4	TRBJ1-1	CASSLRWSEAFF	TGTGCCAGCAGTCTCCGATGGTCTGAAGCTTTCTTT
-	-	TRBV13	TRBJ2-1	CASSADSEDEQFF	TGTGCCAGCAGCGCCGACTCAGAGGATGAGCAGTTCTTC
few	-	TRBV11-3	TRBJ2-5	CASSLRQKETQYF	TGTGCCAGCAGCTTGAGACAGAAAGAGACCCAGTACTTC
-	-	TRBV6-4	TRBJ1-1	CASSGQAGGLTEAFF	TGTGCCAGCAGTGGCCAGGCCGGGGGGCTCACTGAAGCTTTCTTT
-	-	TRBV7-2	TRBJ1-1	CASSPSWGRGTEAFF	TGTGCCAGCAGCCCCTCGTGGGGGAGAGGCACTGAAGCTTTCTTT
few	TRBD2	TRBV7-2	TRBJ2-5	CASSLEERGGQETQYF	TGTGCCAGCAGCTTAGAAGAGCGGGGGGGCCAAGAGACCCAGTACTTC
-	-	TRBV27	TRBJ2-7	CASSERGSEQYF	TGTGCCAGCAGTGAAAGGGGAAGCGAGCAGTACTTC
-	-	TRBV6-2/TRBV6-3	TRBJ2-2	CASRRTENTGELFF	TGTGCCAGCAGGAGGACAGAGAACACCGGGGAGCTGTTTTTT
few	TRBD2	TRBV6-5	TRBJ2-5	CASSSGLGLETQYF	TGTGCCAGCAGCTCCGGACTAGGTTTGGAGACCCAGTACTTC
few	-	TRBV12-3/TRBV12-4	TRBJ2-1	CASSFRQSSYNEQFF	TGTGCCAGCAGTTTTCGGCAGAGCTCCTACAATGAGCAGTTCTTC
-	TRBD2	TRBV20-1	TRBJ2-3	CSAQMTSRGTDTQYF	TGCAGTGCTCAAATGACTAGCAGAGGGACAGATACGCAGTATTTT
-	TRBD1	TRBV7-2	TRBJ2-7	CASSPQPQGAGDEQYF	TGTGCCAGCAGCCCCCAACCACAGGGGGCCGGTGACGAGCAGTACTTC